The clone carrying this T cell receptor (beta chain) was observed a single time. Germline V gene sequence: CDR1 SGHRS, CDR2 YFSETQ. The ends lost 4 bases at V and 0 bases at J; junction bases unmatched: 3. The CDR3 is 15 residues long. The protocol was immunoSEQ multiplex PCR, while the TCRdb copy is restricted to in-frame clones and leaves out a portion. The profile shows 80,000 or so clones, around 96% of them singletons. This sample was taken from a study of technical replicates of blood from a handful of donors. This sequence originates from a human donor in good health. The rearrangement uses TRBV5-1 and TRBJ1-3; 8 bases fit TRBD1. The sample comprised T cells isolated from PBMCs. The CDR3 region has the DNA TGCGCCAGCAGCGGACAGGGAAACTCTGGAAACACCATATATTTT. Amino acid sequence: CASSGQGNSGNTIYF.